Presented here are 21 T cell receptor beta chains from one specimen sequenced in a study of shared clonotypes between healthy human individuals. The table came from immunoSEQ multiplex PCR; TCRdb's copy has only in-frame clones and leaves some out. This table has around 2,000,000 clones, 90% to 95% appearing once. The specimen sequenced was naive CD4+ T cells sorted from blood. As for subset: CD45RA+ positively selected. These receptors were taken from a man between 18 and 29 years old in good health.

This chain joins TRBV7-9 and TRBJ2-3, with no clear D. This CDR3 has 14 amino acids. Deletions cut 2 bases from V and 3 bases from J, with 9 bases between. The germline V gene has CDR1 SEHNR and CDR2 FQNEAQ (reference sequence). DNA for the CDR3: TGTGCCAGCAGCTTAAGTCAGCTGACAGATACGCAGTATTTT. This encodes CASSLSQLTDTQYF.

The rearrangement links TRBV4-1 to TRBJ2-1; weak D call: TRBD2 (5 bases). This CDR3 has 16 amino acids. The V gene's germline CDR1 is MGHRA and CDR2 YSYEKL. Trimming removed 1 base at V and 4 bases at J, with 14 bases between. DNA of the CDR3: TGCGCCAGCAGCCAAGGCAAGGGCAGGACTTACAATGAGCAGTTCTTC. It encodes CASSQGKGRTYNEQFF.

This chain uses TRBV4-1 with TRBJ1-5; D uncertain. Germline V gene sequence: CDR1 MGHRA, CDR2 YSYEKL. The V end lost 4 bases, the J end lost 7 bases, and 14 bases lay between the germline ends. The CDR3 has 14 amino acids. The CDR3 coding sequence is TGCGCCAGCAGCCGTGGGGAGGGCAGCCAGCCCCAGCATTTT. Translated, it gives CASSRGEGSQPQHF.

The chain employs TRBV10-3 and TRBJ2-3; 10 nucleotides match TRBD2. The CDR3 loop spans 20 amino acids. The V and J ends lost 8 bases and 2 bases, in that order; junction bases with no gene match: 22. Germline CDR1 ENHRY, CDR2 SYGVKD. CDR3 sequence (DNA): TGTGCCATCCGCGGGAAGGCTAGCGGGAGAGGGGGGTCGAACACAGATACGCAGTATTTT. Encoded protein: CAIRGKASGRGGSNTDTQYF.

This clone has a single count. This chain connects TRBV19 to TRBJ2-1, with 11 bases fitting TRBD2. In germline, CDR1 is LNHDA, CDR2 SQIVND (reference sequence). Unmatched junction bases numbered 15, after V lost 7 bases and J lost 10 bases. The CDR3 has 16 amino acids. The CDR3 sequence: CASISSPGLAAQEQFF. The CDR3 DNA is TGTGCCAGTATTAGTTCACCGGGACTAGCGGCGCAGGAGCAGTTCTTC.

J is TRBJ1-2 and V is TRBV30, with no clear D. Germline CDR1 GTSNPN, CDR2 SVGIG (reference sequence). The V end lost 0 bases, the J end lost 0 bases, and 11 bases lay between the germline ends. This CDR3 has 15 amino acids. DNA for the CDR3: TGTGCCTGGAGTGTACTCTCCATAGCTAACTATGGCTACACCTTC. Protein sequence: CAWSVLSIANYGYTF. Full variable domain (missing parts from reference TRBV30 and TRBJ1-2): SQTIHQWPATLVQPVGSPLSLECTVEGTSNPNLYWYRQAAGRGLQLLFYSVGIGQISSEVPQNLSASRPQDRQFILSSKKLLLSDSGFYLCAWSVLSIANYGYTFGSGTRLTVV.

The chain uses TRBV19 and TRBJ2-1; D call uncertain. There are 10 residues in the CDR3. Trimming pared 8 bases from V and 9 bases from J, leaving 8 bases between. Per the germline V gene, CDR1 is LNHDA and CDR2 is SQIVND (reference sequence). The CDR3, as DNA: TGTGCCAGTGGCAGGACTGAGCAGTTCTTC. It yields the protein CASGRTEQFF. Looking up the rest from reference TRBV19 and TRBJ2-1 gives the full variable domain: DGGITQSPKYLFRKEGQNVTLSCEQNLNHDAMYWYRQDPGQGLRLIYYSQIVNDFQKGDIAEGYSVSREKKESFPLTVTSAQKNPTAFYLCASGRTEQFFGPGTRLTVL.

Regarding this clone: The same CDR3 can be traced to other DNA sequences in this sample. This chain links TRBV6-5 with TRBJ2-2; the match to TRBD1 covers 7 bases. Per the germline V gene, CDR1 is MNHEY and CDR2 is SVGAGI. The V gene end was trimmed by 7 bases and the J gene end by 1 base; junction bases not matched to a gene: 3. The CDR3 has 14 residues. The CDR3 spells CASTPGGNTGELFF. The CDR3 DNA sequence: TGTGCCAGCACCCCAGGGGGGAACACCGGGGAGCTGTTTTTT.

This rearrangement joins TRBV14 to TRBJ1-4, with unresolved D. The length of the CDR3 is 14 residues. Germline V gives CDR1 SGHDN, CDR2 FVKESK. V lost 3 bases and J lost 5, with 10 bases in between. The chain's CDR3 is CASSHRGVNEKLFF. The CDR3 bases are TGTGCCAGCAGCCATCGAGGAGTGAATGAAAAACTGTTTTTT.

V is TRBV15 and J is TRBJ2-1; 8 bases are a match to TRBD2. Germline V gene sequence: CDR1 LNHNV, CDR2 YYDKDF (reference sequence). V lost 5 bases and J lost 7; bases outside the gene matches: 10. The CDR3 covers 15 residues. The CDR3 here is CATSPKREGWNEQFF. The DNA for the CDR3 is TGTGCCACCAGCCCCAAACGGGAGGGATGGAATGAGCAGTTCTTC.

This sequence joins TRBV10-1 and TRBJ2-2, with 8 bases identical to TRBD1. This CDR3 contains 14 residues. V lost 3 bases and J lost 7; bases outside the gene matches: 4. Looked up from germline, CDR1 is WNHNN and CDR2 is SYGVQD (reference sequence). CDR3 loop: CASSEAGGHGELFF. As DNA, the CDR3 is TGCGCCAGCAGTGAAGCAGGGGGCCACGGGGAGCTGTTTTTT.

The chain joins TRBV5-4 to TRBJ2-3, with TRBD2 matching over 10 bases. CDR3 size: 12 residues. V was pared by 2 bases and J by 14 bases, with 5 bases of the junction left unmatched. Germline V lookup: CDR1 SGHNT, CDR2 YYREEE (reference sequence). The CDR3 sequence: CASSFGTSVSYF. The CDR3 DNA reads TGTGCCAGCAGCTTCGGGACTAGCGTGTCGTATTTT.

A single count supports this clone. The chain joins TRBV5-1 to TRBJ1-4; TRBD1 aligns across 10 bases. Germline-derived CDR1 and CDR2 are SGHRS and YFSETQ. V was pared by 0 bases and J by 6 bases, with 2 bases of the junction left unmatched. This CDR3 contains 15 residues. Here the CDR3 DNA reads TGCGCCAGCAGCTTGGAGGGGACAGGGGATGAAAAACTGTTTTTT. Its protein is CASSLEGTGDEKLFF.

The gene calls are TRBV4-1 and TRBJ1-5; 7 bases align to TRBD1. The CDR3 is made up of 16 amino acids. The trim removed 3 bases at V and 6 bases at J, leaving 11 bases unmatched. Germline V lookup: CDR1 MGHRA, CDR2 YSYEKL. In nucleotides, the CDR3 is TGCGCCAGCAGCCAGACTCCCCTTCAGGGGGGTCAGCCCCAGCATTTT. This translates into CASSQTPLQGGQPQHF.

The chain employs TRBV6-5 and TRBJ1-2; D ambiguous. CDR1 is MNHEY and CDR2 is SVGAGI in the germline V gene. With 6 bases removed from V and 5 bases from J, the gap between germline ends came to 13 bases. The CDR3 extends over 13 amino acids. CDR3 residues: CASSRPGTYGYTF. CDR3 DNA sequence: TGTGCCAGCAGCCGCCCGGGTACTTATGGCTACACCTTC.

The chain joins TRBV6-1 to TRBJ1-5; weak D call: TRBD1 (5 bases). V was cut by 6 bases and J by 7 bases, with 13 bases left in between. Germline V gene sequence: CDR1 MNHNS, CDR2 SASEGT. The CDR3 is 13 amino acids. As DNA, the CDR3 is TGTGCCAGCAGCCCTTTTCCAGGGCAGCCCCAGCATTTT. Translated, it gives CASSPFPGQPQHF.

The chain couples TRBV7-8 to TRBJ2-7, with 7 bases that match TRBD1. Germline V gene lookup returns CDR1 SGHVS and CDR2 FQNEAQ. The CDR3 spans 15 residues. V lost 5 bases to trimming and J lost 3 bases; unmatched junction nucleotides: 10. In DNA form, the CDR3 reads TGTGCCAGCAGCGACCCGGGACAGCCTGTCTACGAGCAGTACTTC. Amino acids: CASSDPGQPVYEQYF.

V gene TRBV6-1 combines with J gene TRBJ1-5; D is perhaps TRBD1 (5 bases). Germline assignment: CDR1 MNHNS and CDR2 SASEGT. V was trimmed by 3 bases and J by 5 bases, leaving 17 bases between them. This CDR3 has 16 amino acids. The CDR3 nucleotides are TGTGCCAGCAGTGAGTTCGGGATGGGGGTGGATCAGCCCCAGCATTTT. It is translated as CASSEFGMGVDQPQHF.

The V gene is TRBV5-1, the J gene TRBJ1-2, with 9 bases aligning to TRBD1. In germline, CDR1 is SGHRS, CDR2 YFSETQ. The CDR3 is 17 amino acids. V gave up 2 bases and J gave up 4 bases; unmatched junction bases: 12. CDR3 sequence (DNA): TGCGCCAGCAGCTTATCGGGACAGGGAGGGGGATTCTATGGCTACACCTTC. It is translated as CASSLSGQGGGFYGYTF.

The V call is TRBV19, the J call TRBJ1-5; D is unclear. Germline CDR1 is LNHDA and CDR2 is SQIVND (reference sequence). The CDR3 has 15 amino acids. V was shortened by 2 bases and J by 0 bases, with 8 bases between the two germline ends. This CDR3 reads CASSIPPYSNQPQHF. Here the CDR3 DNA reads TGTGCCAGTAGTATACCACCGTATAGCAATCAGCCCCAGCATTTT.

The V call is TRBV18, the J call TRBJ2-3; TRBD2 matches 8 bases. Germline CDR1 and CDR2: KGHSH and LQKENI. The CDR3 has 15 amino acids. The trim removed 4 bases at V and 0 bases at J, leaving 3 bases unmatched. The CDR3 reads CASSRVAGSTDTQYF. In DNA, the CDR3 is TGTGCCAGCTCACGGGTAGCGGGGAGCACAGATACGCAGTATTTT.